Listed here is a single T cell receptor (beta chain). The antigen is undetermined. This sample was taken from a study of beta chain features in type 1 diabetes. Study outcomes and limitations: Moderate yet significant TCRB CDR3 shortening was seen in Type 1 diabetes patients in all four CD4+ subsets.

CDR3 length: 14 amino acids. In germline, CDR1 is PRHDT, CDR2 FYEKMQ (reference sequence). The V gene lost 3 bases and the J gene lost 8 bases, with 13 bases spanning the gap. Sorting with CD45RO/CCR7/CD25/CD127/CD95/CD27 yielded naive, central memory, regulatory and stem-like memory CD4+ cells. All of the isolated RNA was reverse transcribed, so expressed TCRB transcripts were sequenced. Naive, central memory and regulatory T cell samples averaged around 3.9 million reads. Sequenced by immunoSEQ multiplex PCR; TCRdb stores in-frame clones only, minus some. Of 150,000 to 200,000 clones listed, around 9% are singletons.

This chain joins TRBV13 and TRBJ1-4; no clear D. This receptor was identified in a woman aged 25 to 39 with type 1 diabetes. Source material: central memory CD4+ T cells from blood. In DNA form, the CDR3 reads TGTGCCAGCAGCTTGTCCGGACCGGGGGAAAAACTGTTTTTT. This gives the protein CASSLSGPGEKLFF.